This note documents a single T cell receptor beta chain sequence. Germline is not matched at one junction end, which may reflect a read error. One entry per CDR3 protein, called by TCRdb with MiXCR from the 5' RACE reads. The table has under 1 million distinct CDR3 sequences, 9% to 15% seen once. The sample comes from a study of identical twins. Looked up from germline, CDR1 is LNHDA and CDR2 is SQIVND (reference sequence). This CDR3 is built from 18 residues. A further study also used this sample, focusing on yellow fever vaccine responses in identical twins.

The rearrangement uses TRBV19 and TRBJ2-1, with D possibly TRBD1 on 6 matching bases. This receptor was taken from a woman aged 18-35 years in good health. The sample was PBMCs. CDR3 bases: TGTCCCAGTTCCGGACAGAAGACTACGATGAGCTCCTACAATGAGCAGTTCTTC. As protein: CPSSGQKTTMSSYNEQFF.